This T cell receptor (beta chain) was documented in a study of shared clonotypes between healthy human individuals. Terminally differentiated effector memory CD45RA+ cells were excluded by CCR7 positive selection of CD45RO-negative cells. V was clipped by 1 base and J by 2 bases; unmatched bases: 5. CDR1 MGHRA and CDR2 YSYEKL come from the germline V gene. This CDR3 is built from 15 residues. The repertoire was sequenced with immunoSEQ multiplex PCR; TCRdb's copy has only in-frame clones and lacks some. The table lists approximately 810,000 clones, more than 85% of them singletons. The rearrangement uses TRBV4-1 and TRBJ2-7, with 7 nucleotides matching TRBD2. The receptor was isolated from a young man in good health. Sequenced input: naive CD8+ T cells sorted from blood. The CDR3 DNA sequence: TGCGCCAGCAGCCAAGGGTCTAGCGGTGCCTACGAGCAGTACTTC. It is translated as CASSQGSSGAYEQYF.